This T cell receptor beta chain was identified in a study of blood T cell repertoires in COVID-19. Background on the study: T cells, B-cell-depleted T cells, or PBMCs provided the cDNA or gDNA that served as material.

In germline, CDR1 is SGHTA, CDR2 FQGTGA. The V and J ends lost 4 bases and 7 bases, in that order; junction bases with no gene match: 13. The CDR3 runs 16 residues. The method was immunoSEQ multiplex PCR; TCRdb's version includes in-frame clones alone and lacks a portion of them. The sample lists roughly 45,000 clones; roughly 93% were seen once. Specimen: peripheral blood. The J gene is TRBJ2-1, the V gene TRBV7-3, with 7 bases lining up with TRBD2. This TCR derives from a man in his fifties or sixties with COVID-19, enrolled during active disease. The CDR3 loop reads CASSWGPQGGGNEQFF. The CDR3 nucleotides are TGTGCCAGCAGCTGGGGACCCCAGGGCGGGGGTAATGAGCAGTTCTTC.